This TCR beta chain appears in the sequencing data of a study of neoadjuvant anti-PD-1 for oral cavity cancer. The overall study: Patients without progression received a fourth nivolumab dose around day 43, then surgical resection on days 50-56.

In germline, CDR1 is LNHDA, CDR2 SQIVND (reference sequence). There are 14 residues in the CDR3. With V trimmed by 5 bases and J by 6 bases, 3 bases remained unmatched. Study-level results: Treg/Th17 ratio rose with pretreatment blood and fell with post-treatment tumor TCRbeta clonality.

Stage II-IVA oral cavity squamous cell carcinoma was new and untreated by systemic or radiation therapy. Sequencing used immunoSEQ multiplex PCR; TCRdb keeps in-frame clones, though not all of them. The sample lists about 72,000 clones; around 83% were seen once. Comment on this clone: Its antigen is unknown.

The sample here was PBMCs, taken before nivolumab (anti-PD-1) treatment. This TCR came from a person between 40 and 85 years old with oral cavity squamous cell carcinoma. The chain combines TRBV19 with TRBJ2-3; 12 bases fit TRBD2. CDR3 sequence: CASSRLAGADTQYF. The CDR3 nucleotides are TGTGCCAGTAGTCGACTAGCGGGGGCTGATACGCAGTATTTT. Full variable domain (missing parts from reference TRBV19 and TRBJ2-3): DGGITQSPKYLFRKEGQNVTLSCEQNLNHDAMYWYRQDPGQGLRLIYYSQIVNDFQKGDIAEGYSVSREKKESFPLTVTSAQKNPTAFYLCASSRLAGADTQYFGPGTRLTVL.